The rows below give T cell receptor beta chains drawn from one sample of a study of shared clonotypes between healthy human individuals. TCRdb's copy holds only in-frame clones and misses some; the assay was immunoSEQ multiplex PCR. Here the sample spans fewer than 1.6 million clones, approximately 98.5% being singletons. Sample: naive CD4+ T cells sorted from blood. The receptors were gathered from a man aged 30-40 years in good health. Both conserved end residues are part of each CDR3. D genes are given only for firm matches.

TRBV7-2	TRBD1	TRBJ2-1	CASSTRTGRNEQFF
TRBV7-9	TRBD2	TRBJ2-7	CASSRGLVLDEQYF
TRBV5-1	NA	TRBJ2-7	CASSLEGQVYEQYF
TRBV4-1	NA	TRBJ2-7	CASSQDYRRPYEQYF
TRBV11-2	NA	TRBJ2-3	CASSLEGSTDTQYF
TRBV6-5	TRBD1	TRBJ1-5	CASSLDRDQPQHF
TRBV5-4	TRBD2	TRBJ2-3	CASRPRAGRAEDTQYF
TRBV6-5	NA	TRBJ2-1	CASSYSPRRSSNEQFF
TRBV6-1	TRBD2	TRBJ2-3	CASIMASGTTDTQYF
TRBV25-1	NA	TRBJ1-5	CASSVTGNQPQHF
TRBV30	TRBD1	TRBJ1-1	CAWTKDRTTEAFF
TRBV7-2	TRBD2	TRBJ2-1	CASSLTSGTANEQFF
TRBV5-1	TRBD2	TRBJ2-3	CATSGLAGGTDTQYF
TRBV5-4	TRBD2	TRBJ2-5	CASSLGPTLTSGSQETQYF
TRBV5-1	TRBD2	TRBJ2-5	CASSTGLAGDTGVGETQYF
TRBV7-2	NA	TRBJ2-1	CASSLLTRREQFF
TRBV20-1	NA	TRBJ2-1	CSPQRNEQFF
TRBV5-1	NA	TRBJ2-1	CASSLEYHNEQFF
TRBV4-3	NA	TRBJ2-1	CASSLWTGRDEQFF
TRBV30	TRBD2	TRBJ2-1	CAWSVRISGGYNEQFF
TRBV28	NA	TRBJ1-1	CASSLWQDNTEAFF
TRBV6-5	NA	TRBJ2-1	CASSHGTEQFF
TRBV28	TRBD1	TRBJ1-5	CASSSPDRGNQPQHF
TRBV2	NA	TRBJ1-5	CASSELNQPQHF
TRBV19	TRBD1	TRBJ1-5	CASSKDRGGGQPQHF
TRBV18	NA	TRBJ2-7	CASSPPKGYSYEQYF
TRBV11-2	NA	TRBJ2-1	CASSLRAASPLYNEQFF
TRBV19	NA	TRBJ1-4	CASSRQRPLGDEKLFF